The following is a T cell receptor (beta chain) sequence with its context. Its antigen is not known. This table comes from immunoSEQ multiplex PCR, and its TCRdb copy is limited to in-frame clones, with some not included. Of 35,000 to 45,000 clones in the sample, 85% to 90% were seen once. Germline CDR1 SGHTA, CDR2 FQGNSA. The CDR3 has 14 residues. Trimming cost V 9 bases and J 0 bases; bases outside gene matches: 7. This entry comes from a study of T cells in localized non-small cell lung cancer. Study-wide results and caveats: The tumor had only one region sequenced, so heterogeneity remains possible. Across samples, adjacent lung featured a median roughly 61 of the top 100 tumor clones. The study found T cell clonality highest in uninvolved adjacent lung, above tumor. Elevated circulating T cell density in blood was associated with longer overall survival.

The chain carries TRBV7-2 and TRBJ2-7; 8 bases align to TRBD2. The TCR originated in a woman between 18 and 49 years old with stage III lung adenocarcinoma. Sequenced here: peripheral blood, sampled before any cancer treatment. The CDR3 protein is CASSIAGSSYEQYF. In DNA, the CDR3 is TGTGCCAGTAGCATAGCGGGGTCCTCCTACGAGCAGTACTTC.